This T cell receptor beta chain was recorded in a study of early T cells in non-severe SARS-CoV-2 infection. About the study: The study sequenced bulk RNA from unsorted whole blood, with chains unpaired.

Attachment of unique molecular identifiers to individual cDNA molecules was performed. TCRdb re-called the 5' RACE reads with MiXCR, one entry per CDR3 protein. The sample yields about 83,000 distinct CDR3 sequences, roughly 10% seen once. Germline CDR1 SEHNR, CDR2 FQNEAQ (reference sequence). This CDR3 contains 12 residues. At least ten counts were recorded for this clonotype. Mismatch with germline at one junction end may stem from a read error. Sequenced here: whole blood, sampled at baseline. J is TRBJ1-4 and V is TRBV7-9; D ambiguous. This TCR was recovered from an adult who was a healthcare worker with PCR-confirmed SARS-CoV-2 infection or an uninfected control (not recorded which). CDR3 in amino acids: CASSLAGYALSF. The CDR3 DNA reads as TGTGCCAGCAGCCTTGCAGGCTACGCGCTGTCTTTT.